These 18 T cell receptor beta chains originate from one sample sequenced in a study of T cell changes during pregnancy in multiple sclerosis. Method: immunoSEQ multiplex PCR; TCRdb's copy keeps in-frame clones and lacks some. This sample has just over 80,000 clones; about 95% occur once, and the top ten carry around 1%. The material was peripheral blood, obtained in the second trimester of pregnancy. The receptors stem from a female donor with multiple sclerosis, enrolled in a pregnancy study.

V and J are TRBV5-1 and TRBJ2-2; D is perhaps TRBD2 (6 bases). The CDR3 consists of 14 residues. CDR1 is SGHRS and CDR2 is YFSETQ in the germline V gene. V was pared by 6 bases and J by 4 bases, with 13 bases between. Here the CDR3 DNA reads TGCGCCAGCAAGGCGGGAAGCATCACCGGGGAGCTGTTTTTT. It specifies CASKAGSITGELFF.

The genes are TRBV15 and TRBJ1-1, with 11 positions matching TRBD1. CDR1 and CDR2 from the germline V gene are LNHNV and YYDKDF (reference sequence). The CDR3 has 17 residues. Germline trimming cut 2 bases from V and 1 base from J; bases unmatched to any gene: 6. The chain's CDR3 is CATSRPGQGASNTEAFF. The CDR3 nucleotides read TGTGCCACCAGCAGACCCGGACAGGGGGCCTCGAACACTGAAGCTTTCTTT.

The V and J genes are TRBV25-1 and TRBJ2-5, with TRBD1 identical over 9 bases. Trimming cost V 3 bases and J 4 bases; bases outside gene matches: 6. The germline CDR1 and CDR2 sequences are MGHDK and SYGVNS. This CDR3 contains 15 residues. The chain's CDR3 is CASSDRDRDIETQYF. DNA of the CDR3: TGTGCCAGCAGTGACCGGGACAGGGATATAGAGACCCAGTACTTC.

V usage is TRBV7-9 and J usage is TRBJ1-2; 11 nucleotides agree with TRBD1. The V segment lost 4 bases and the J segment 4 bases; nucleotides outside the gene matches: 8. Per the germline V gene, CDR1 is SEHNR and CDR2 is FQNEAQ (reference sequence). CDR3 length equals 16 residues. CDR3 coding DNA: TGTGCCAGCAGCTCAGGGACAGGGGGTATGGGCTATGGCTACACCTTC. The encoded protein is CASSSGTGGMGYGYTF. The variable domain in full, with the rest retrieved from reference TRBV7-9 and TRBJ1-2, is DTGVSQNPRHKITKRGQNVTFRCDPISEHNRLYWYRQTLGQGPEFLTYFQNEAQLEKSRLLSDRFSAERPKGSFSTLEIQRTEQGDSAMYLCASSSGTGGMGYGYTFGSGTRLTVV.

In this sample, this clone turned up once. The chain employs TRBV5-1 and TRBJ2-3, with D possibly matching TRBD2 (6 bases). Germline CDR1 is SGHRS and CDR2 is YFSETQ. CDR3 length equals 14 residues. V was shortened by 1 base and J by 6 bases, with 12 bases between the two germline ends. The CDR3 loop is CASSLSGFQDTQYF. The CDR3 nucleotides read TGCGCCAGCAGCTTGAGCGGGTTCCAGGATACGCAGTATTTT.

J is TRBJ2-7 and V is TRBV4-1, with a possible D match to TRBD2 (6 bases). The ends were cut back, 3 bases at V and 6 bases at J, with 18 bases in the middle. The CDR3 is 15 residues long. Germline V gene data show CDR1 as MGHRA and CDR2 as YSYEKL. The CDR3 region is CASSQPPGLASEQYF. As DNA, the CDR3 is TGCGCCAGCAGCCAGCCTCCGGGACTCGCATCCGAGCAGTACTTC.

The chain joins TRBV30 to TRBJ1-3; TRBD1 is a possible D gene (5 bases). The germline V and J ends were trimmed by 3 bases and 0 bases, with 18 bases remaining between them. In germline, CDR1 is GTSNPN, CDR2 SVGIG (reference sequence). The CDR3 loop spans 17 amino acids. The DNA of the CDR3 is TGTGCCTGGAGGAGGAGGGGACGACCAAACTCTGGAAACACCATATATTTT. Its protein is CAWRRRGRPNSGNTIYF.

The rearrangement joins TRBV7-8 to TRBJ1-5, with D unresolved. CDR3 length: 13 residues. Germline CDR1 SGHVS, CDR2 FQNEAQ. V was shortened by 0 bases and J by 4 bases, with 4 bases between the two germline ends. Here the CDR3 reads CASSLAQNQPQHF. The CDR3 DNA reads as TGTGCCAGCAGCTTAGCTCAAAATCAGCCCCAGCATTTT.

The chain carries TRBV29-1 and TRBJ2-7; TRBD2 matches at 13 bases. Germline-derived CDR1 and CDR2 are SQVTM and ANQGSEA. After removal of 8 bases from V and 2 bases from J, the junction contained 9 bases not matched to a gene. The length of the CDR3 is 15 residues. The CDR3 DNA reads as TGCAGCATACTAGCGGGAGGGCCCAGCCCCTACGAGCAGTACTTC. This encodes CSILAGGPSPYEQYF.

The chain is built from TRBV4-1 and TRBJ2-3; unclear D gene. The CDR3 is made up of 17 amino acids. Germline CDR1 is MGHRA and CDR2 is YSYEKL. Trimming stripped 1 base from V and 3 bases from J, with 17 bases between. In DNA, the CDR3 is TGCGCCAGCAGCCAAGGCCCGTTTACCGTAGCAACAGATACGCAGTATTTT. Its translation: CASSQGPFTVATDTQYF.

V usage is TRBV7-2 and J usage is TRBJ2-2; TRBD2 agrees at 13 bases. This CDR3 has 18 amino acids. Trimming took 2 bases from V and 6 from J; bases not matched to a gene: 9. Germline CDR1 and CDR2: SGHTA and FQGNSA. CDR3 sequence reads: CASSLYGLAGDLSGELFF. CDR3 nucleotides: TGTGCCAGCAGCTTATACGGACTAGCGGGAGATTTGTCCGGGGAGCTGTTTTTT.

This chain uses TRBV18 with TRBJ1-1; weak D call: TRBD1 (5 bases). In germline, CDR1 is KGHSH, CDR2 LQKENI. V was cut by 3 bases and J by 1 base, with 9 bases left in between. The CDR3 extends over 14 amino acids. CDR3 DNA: TGTGCCAGCTCACCCGGGGGTAGGAACACTGAAGCTTTCTTT. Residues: CASSPGGRNTEAFF.

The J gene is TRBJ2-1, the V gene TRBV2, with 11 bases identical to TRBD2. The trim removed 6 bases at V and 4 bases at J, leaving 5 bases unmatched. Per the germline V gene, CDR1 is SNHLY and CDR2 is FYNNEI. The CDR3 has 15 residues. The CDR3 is CASRITSGGYNEQFF. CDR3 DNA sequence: TGTGCCAGCAGGATTACTAGCGGGGGTTACAATGAGCAGTTCTTC.

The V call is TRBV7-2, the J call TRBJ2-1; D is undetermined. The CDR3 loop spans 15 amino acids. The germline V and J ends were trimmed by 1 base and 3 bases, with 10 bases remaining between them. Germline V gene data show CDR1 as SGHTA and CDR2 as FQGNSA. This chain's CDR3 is CASSLEQQNYNEQFF. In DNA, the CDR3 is TGTGCCAGCAGCTTAGAACAACAAAACTACAATGAGCAGTTCTTC.

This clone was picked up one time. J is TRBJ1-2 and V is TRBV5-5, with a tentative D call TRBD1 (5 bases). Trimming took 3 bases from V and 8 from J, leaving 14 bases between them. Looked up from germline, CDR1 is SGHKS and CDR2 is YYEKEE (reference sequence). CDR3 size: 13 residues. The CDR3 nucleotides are TGTGCCAGCAGCTCATCAGGGATCGGCGGCTACACCTTC. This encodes CASSSSGIGGYTF. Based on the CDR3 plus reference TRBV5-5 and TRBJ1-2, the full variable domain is DAGVTQSPTHLIKTRGQQVTLRCSPISGHKSVSWYQQVLGQGPQFIFQYYEKEERGRGNFPDRFSARQFPNYSSELNVNALLLGDSALYLCASSSSGIGGYTFGSGTRLTVV.

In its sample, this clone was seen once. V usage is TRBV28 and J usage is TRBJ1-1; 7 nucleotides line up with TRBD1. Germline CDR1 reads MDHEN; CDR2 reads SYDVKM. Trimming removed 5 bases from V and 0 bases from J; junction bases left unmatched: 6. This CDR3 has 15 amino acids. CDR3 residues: CASSLPGQLNTEAFF. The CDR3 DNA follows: TGTGCCAGCAGTCTTCCGGGACAGCTGAACACTGAAGCTTTCTTT.

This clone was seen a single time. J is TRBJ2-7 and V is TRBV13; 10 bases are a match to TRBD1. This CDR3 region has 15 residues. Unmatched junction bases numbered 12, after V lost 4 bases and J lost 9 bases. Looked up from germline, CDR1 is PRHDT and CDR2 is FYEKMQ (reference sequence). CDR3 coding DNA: TGTGCCAGCAGCTCGGGGACAGGGGCTCTTTTAGGGCAGTACTTC. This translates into CASSSGTGALLGQYF.

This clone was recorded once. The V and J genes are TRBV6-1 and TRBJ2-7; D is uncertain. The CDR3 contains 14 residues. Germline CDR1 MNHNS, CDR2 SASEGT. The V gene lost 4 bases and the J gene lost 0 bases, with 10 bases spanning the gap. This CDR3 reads CASSVPASSYEQYF. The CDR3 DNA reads TGTGCCAGCAGTGTGCCAGCGAGCTCCTACGAGCAGTACTTC.